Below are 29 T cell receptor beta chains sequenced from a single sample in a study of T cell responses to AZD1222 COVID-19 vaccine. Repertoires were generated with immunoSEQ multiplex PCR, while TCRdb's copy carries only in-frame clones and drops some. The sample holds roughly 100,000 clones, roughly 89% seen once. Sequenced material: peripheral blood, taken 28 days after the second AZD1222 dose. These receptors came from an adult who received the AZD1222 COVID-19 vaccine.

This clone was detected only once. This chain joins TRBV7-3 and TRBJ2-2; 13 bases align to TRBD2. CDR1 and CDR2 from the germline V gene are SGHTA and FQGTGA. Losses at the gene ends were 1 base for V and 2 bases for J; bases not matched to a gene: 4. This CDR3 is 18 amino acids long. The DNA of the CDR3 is TGTGCCAGCAGCTTAATTACTAGCGGGAGGGCCAACACCGGGGAGCTGTTTTTT. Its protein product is CASSLITSGRANTGELFF.

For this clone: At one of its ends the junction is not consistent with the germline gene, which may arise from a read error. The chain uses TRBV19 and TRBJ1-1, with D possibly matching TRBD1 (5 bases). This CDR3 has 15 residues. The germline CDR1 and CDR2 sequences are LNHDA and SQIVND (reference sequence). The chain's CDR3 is CASREGTGMNTEAFF. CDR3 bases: TGTGCTAGTAGGGAAGGGACCGGCATGAACACTGAAGCTTTCTTT.

CDR3 sequence reads: CASSVDPSTEAFF. The CDR3 DNA reads TGTGCCAGCAGCGTTGACCCCAGCACTGAAGCTTTCTTT. The J gene is TRBJ1-1, the V gene TRBV9; D is uncertain. The CDR3 has 13 amino acids. V gave up 2 bases and J gave up 4 bases, with 9 bases separating them. Germline assignment: CDR1 SGDLS and CDR2 YYNGEE.

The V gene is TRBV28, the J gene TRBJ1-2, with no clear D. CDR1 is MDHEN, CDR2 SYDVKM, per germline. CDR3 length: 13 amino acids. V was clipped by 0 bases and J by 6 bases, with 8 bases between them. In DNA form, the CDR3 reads TGTGCCAGCAGTTTATGGCGGGTTGATGGCTACACCTTC. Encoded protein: CASSLWRVDGYTF.

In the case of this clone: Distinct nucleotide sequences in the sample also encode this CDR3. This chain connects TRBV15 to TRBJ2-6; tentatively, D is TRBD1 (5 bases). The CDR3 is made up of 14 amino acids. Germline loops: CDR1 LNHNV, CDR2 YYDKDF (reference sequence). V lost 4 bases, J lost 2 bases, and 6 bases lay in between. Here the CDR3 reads CATSTGTGANVLTF. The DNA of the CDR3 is TGTGCCACCAGCACAGGGACTGGGGCCAACGTCCTGACTTTC.

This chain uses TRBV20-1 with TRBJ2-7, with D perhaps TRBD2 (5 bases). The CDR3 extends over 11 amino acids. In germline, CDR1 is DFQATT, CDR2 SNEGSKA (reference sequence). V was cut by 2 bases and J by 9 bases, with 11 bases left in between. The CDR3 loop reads CSARREWGQYF. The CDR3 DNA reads TGCAGTGCTAGAAGGGAGTGGGGGCAGTACTTC.

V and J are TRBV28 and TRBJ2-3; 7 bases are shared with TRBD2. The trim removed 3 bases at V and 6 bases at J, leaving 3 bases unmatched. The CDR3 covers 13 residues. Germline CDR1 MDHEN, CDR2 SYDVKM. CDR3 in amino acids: CASSFHGGDTQYF. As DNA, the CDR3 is TGTGCCAGCAGTTTTCACGGGGGGGATACGCAGTATTTT.

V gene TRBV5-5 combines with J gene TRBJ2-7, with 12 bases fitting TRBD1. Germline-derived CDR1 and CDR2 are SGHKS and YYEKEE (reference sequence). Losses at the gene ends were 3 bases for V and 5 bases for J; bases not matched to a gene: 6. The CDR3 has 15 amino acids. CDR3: CASSWGQGANNEQYF. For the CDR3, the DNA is TGTGCCAGCAGCTGGGGACAGGGGGCGAATAACGAGCAGTACTTC.

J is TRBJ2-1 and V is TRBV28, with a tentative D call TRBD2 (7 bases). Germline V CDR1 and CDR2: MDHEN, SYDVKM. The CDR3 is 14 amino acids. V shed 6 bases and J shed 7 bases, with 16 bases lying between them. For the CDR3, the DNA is TGTGCCAGCAGGCCGGGGGGCGGTCGGAATGAGCAGTTCTTC. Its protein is CASRPGGGRNEQFF.

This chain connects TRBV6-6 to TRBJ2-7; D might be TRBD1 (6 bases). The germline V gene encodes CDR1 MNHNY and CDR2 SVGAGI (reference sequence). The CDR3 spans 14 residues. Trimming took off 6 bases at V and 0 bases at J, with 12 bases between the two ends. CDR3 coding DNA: TGTGCCAGCAGCGTACAGGGTAGCTCCTACGAGCAGTACTTC. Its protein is CASSVQGSSYEQYF.

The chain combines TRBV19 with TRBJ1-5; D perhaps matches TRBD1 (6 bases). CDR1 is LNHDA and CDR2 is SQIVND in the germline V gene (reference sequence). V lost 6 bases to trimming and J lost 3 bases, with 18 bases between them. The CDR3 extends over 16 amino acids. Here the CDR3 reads CASRPNGQISNQPQHF. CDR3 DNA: TGTGCCAGTAGACCTAACGGACAGATTTCCAATCAGCCCCAGCATTTT.

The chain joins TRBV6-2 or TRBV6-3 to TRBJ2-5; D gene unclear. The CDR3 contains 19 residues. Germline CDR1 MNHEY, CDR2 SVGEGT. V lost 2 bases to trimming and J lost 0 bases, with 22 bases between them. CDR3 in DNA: TGTGCCAGCAGTTACCTTCAAACCGGTGGCCCTGCGTACCAAGAGACCCAGTACTTC. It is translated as CASSYLQTGGPAYQETQYF.

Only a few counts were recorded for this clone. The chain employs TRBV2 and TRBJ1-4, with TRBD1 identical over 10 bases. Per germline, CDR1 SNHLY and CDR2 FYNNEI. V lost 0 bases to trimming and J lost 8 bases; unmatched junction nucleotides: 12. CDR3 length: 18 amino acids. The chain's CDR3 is CASSEAITRGTGDEKLFF. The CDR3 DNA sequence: TGTGCCAGCAGTGAAGCGATCACCCGGGGGACAGGGGACGAAAAACTGTTTTTT.

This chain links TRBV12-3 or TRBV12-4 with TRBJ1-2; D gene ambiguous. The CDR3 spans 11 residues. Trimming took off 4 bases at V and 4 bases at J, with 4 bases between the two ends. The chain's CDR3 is CASSSSYGYTF. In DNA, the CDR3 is TGTGCCAGCAGTTCCTCCTATGGCTACACCTTC.

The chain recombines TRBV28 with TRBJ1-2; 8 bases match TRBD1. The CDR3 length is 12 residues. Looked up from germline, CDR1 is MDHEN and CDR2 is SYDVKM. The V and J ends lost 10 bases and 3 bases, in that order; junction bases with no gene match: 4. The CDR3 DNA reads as TGTGCCACCAGGGGGCTTGACTATGGCTACACCTTC. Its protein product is CATRGLDYGYTF.

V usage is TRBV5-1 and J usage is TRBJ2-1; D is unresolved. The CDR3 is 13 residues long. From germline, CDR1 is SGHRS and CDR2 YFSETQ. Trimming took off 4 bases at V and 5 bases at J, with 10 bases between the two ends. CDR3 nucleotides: TGCGCCAGCAGCCCGGACCCTGACAATGAGCAGTTCTTC. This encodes CASSPDPDNEQFF.

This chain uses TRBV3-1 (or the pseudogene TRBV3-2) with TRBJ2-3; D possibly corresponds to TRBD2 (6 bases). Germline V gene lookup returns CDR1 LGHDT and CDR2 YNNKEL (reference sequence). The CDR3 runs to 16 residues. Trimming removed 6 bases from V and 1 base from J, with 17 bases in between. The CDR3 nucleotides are TGTGCCAGCAGTCAGGAAGAGATAGCGGGCACAGATACGCAGTATTTT. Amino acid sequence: CASSQEEIAGTDTQYF.

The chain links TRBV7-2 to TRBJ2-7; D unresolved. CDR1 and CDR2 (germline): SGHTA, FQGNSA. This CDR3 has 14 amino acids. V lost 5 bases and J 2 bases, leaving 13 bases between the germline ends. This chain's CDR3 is CASSPKTPPYEQYF. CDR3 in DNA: TGTGCCAGCAGCCCAAAGACACCTCCCTACGAGCAGTACTTC.

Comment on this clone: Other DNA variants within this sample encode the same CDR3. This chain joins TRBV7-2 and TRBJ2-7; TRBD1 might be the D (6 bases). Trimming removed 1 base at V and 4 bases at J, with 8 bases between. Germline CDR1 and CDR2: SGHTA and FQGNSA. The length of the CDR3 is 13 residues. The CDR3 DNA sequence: TGTGCCAGCAGCTTAGGGGGGCCTTACGAGCAGTACTTC. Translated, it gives CASSLGGPYEQYF.

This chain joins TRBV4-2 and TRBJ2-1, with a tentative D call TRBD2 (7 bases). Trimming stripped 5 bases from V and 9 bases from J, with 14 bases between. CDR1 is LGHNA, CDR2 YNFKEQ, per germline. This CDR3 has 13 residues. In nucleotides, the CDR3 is TGTGCCAGCAGCGCCGGGGGGCTGCGTGAGCAGTTCTTC. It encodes CASSAGGLREQFF.

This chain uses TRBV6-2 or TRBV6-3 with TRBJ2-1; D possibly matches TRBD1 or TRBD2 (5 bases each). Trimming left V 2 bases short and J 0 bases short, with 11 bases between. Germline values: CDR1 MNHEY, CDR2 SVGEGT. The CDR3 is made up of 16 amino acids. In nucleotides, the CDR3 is TGTGCCAGCAGTTACATGGGGGACCTCTCCTACAATGAGCAGTTCTTC. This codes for CASSYMGDLSYNEQFF.

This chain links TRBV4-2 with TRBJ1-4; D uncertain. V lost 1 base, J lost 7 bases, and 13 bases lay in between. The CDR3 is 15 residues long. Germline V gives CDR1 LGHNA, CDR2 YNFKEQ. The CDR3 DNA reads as TGTGCCAGCAGCCAAGTCTGGGAAGAAGGTGAAAAACTGTTTTTT. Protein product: CASSQVWEEGEKLFF.

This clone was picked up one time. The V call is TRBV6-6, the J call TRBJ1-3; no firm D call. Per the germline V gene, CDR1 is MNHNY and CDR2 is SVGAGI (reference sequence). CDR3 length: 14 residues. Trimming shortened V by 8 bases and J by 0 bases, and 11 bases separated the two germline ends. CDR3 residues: CASGRELSGNTIYF. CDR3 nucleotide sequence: TGTGCCAGCGGACGGGAACTCTCTGGAAACACCATATATTTT.

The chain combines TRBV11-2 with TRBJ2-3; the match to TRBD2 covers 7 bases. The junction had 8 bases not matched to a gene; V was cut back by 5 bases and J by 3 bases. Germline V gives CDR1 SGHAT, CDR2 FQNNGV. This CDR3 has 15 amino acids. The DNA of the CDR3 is TGTGCCAGCAGCCGAAAGTGGGGGGGGACAGATACGCAGTATTTT. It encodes CASSRKWGGTDTQYF.

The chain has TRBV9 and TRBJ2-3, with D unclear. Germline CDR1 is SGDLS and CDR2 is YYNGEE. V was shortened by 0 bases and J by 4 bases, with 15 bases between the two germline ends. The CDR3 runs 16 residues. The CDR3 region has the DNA TGTGCCAGCAGCGTAGCGGCCTCTTCCCGCCCAGATACGCAGTATTTT. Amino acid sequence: CASSVAASSRPDTQYF.

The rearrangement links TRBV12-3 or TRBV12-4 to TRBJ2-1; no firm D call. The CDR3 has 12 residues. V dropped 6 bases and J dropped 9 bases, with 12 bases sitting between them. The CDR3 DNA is TGTGCCAGCAGCTCAACCTGGGGTGAGCAGTTCTTC. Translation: CASSSTWGEQFF.

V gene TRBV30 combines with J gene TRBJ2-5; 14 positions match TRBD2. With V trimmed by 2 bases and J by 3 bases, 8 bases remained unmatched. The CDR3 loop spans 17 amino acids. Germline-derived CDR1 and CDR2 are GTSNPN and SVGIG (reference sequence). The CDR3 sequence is CAWSPGLAGVREETQYF. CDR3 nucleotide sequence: TGTGCCTGGAGTCCGGGACTAGCGGGAGTAAGGGAAGAGACCCAGTACTTC. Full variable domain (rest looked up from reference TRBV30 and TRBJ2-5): SQTIHQWPATLVQPVGSPLSLECTVEGTSNPNLYWYRQAAGRGLQLLFYSVGIGQISSEVPQNLSASRPQDRQFILSSKKLLLSDSGFYLCAWSPGLAGVREETQYFGPGTRLLVL.

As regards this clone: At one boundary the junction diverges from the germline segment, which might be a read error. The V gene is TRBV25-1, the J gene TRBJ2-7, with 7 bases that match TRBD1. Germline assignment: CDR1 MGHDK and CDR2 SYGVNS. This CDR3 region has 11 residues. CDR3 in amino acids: CASSAPGQLIF. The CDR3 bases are TGTGCCAGCAGTGCTCCGGGACAGCTGATCTTC.

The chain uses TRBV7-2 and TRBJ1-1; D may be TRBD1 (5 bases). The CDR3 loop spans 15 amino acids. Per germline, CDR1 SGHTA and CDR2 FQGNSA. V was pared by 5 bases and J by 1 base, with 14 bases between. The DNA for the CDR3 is TGTGCCAGCAGCCCCGGGGCGGGGCCGAACACTGAAGCTTTCTTT. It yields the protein CASSPGAGPNTEAFF.